This entry features one T cell receptor (beta chain) sequence. This clone was seen only a few times. This receptor's antigen is unknown. No much larger clone is present one base from it, and per-base qualities are unavailable. These data come from a study of blood T cell repertoires in COVID-19 (dated by TCRdb to between 2020 and 2021). Some background on the complete study: The collaborator samples originated in the United States, Italy and Spain and spanned the acute and convalescent phases of COVID-19. The dataset comprised deeply sampled blood TCRbeta repertoires from subjects exposed to, actively infected with, or recovered from COVID-19. A freely available public database, intended as a resource for researchers studying the immune response to SARS-CoV-2, is where the repertoires were released. Where available, HLA class I and class II types were taken from metadata supplied by the sample provider and were not determined by assay-based typing. Samples were obtained from the ongoing ImmuneRACE study (first 160 participants) and from over a thousand subjects provided by 6 global collaborators. Sample metadata almost always included a de-identified subject ID, COVID-19 status, age in years and sex. The prospective study material was composed of cDNA or gDNA derived from T cells, B-cell-depleted T cells, or PBMCs.

TCRbeta CDR3 regions were amplified from genomic DNA by means of the immunoSEQ Assay, a bias-controlled multiplex PCR. Turning to the authors' computational methods: The number of nucleated cells in each sample was estimated by amplification of reference gene primers within the assay. To quantify the absolute abundance of each unique TCRbeta CDR3 rearrangement, sequence reads were collapsed and filtered. For each sample, productive Simpson clonality was calculated by taking the square root of Simpson's diversity index across productive rearrangements. TCRdb's version of the immuneACCESS table is confined to in-frame rearrangements and falls short of the full clone set. An unresolved V gene accounts for under half of the shortfall where checked; the remainder is of unknown origin. V and J calls and clone size follow that table, whereas D and trimming were derived from the DNA. The table for this sample lists 250,000 to 300,000 clones; roughly 86% of them were counted only once. The ten largest clonotypes hold 11% of the sample.

Broader findings and caveats from the paper: The amount of clinical and demographic metadata varied by source and participant and was provided uncurated.

In Seattle, one collaborating source enrolled patients while the infection was active and tracked those patients longitudinally over the course of disease. Each collaborating institution followed its own protocols to collect whole blood in K2EDTA tubes. Collaborator samples were shipped for TCRbeta analysis as frozen whole blood, isolated PBMCs, or DNA extracted from either sample type. The sequence was obtained from a woman in her twenties or thirties with COVID-19, enrolled during active disease. Specimen: peripheral blood.

CDR3 sequence: CASSQGTRGLDEQYF. The nucleotide sequence is TGCGCCAGCAGCCAAGGTACCAGGGGGTTAGACGAGCAGTACTTC. The V and J segments used are TRBV4-1 and TRBJ2-7; the central 7 bases match TRBD1. From a lookup of the germline V gene, CDR1 and CDR2 are MGHRA and YSYEKL. From V the trimming removes 1 base and from J it removes 5 bases, while the gene matches leave 8 bases of the junction unaccounted for. Spanning cysteine to phenylalanine, the CDR3 consists of 15 amino acids. The CDR3 DNA has 45 bases and is translated from base 1.